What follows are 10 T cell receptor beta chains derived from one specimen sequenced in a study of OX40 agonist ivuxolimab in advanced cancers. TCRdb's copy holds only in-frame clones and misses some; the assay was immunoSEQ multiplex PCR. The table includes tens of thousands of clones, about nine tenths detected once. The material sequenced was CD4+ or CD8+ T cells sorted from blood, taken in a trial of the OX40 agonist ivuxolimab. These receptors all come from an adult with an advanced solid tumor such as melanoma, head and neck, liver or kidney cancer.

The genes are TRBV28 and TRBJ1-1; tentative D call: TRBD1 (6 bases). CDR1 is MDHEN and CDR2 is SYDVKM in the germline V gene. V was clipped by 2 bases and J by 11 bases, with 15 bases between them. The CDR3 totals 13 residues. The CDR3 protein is CASSLEGGLSAFF. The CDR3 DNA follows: TGTGCCAGCAGTTTAGAAGGGGGGTTGAGTGCTTTCTTT.

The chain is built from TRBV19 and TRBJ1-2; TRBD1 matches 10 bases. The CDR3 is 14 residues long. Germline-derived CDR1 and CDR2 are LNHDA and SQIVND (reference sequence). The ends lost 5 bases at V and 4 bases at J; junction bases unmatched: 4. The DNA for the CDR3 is TGTGCCAGTAGTGTGACAGGGGGCTCCTATGGCTACACCTTC. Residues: CASSVTGGSYGYTF.

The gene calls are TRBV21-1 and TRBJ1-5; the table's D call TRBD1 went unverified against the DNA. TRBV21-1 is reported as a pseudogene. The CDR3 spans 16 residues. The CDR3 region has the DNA TGTGCCAGCAGCGCCGGACAGGGTTATAGCAATCAGCCCCAGCATTTT. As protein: CASSAGQGYSNQPQHF.

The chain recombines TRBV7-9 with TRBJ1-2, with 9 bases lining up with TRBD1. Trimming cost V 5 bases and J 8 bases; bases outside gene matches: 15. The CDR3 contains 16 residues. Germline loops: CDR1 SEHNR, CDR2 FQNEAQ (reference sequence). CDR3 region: CASSLSGTGSSRGYTF. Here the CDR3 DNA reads TGTGCCAGCAGCCTCTCCGGGACAGGGTCTTCACGCGGCTACACCTTC.

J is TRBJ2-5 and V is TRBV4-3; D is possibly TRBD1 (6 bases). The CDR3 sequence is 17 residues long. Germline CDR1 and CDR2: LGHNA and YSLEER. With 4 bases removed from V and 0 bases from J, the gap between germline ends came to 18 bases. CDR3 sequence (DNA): TGCGCCAGCAGCCCCATGTCAACAGGGCAGGACCAAGAGACCCAGTACTTC. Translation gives CASSPMSTGQDQETQYF.

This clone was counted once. The CDR3 nucleotides read TGTGCCACCAGCAGAGTTTTGACTCCCTACGAGCAGTACTTC. Translated: CATSRVLTPYEQYF. J is TRBJ2-7 and V is TRBV15; D gene uncertain. Germline CDR1 and CDR2: LNHNV and YYDKDF (reference sequence). CDR3 length: 14 amino acids. The V gene lost 1 base and the J gene lost 2 bases, with 9 bases spanning the gap.

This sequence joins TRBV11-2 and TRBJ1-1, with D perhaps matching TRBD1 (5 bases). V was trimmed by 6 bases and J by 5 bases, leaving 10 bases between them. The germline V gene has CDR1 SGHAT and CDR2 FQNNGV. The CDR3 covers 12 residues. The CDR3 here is CASSPGGTEAFF. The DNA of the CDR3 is TGTGCCAGCAGTCCCGGGGGTACTGAAGCTTTCTTT.

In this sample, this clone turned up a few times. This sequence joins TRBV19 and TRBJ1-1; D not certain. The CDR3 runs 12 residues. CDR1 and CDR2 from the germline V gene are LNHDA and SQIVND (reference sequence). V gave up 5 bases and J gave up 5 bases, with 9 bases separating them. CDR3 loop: CASSSGLTEAFF. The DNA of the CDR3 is TGTGCCAGTAGTTCTGGGTTAACTGAAGCTTTCTTT.

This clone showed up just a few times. The chain's CDR3 is CASSSQTDTQYF. CDR3 DNA sequence: TGTGCCAGCAGCTCCCAGACAGATACGCAGTATTTT. The V call is TRBV7-2, the J call TRBJ2-3, with unresolved D. The germline gives CDR1 SGHTA, CDR2 FQGNSA. Trimming cost V 4 bases and J 3 bases, with 5 bases left between them. The CDR3 has 12 residues. The variable domain in full, completed from reference TRBV7-2 and TRBJ2-3, reads GAGVSQSPSNKVTEKGKDVELRCDPISGHTALYWYRQSLGQGLEFLIYFQGNSAPDKSGLPSDRFSAERTGGSVSTLTIQRTQQEDSAVYLCASSSQTDTQYFGPGTRLTVL.

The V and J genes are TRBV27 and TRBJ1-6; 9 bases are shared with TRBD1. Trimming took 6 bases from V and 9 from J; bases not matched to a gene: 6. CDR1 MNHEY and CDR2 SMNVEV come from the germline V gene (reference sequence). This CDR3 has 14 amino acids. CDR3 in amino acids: CASRNTGGLSPLHF. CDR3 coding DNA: TGTGCCAGCAGAAACACAGGGGGCCTTTCACCCCTCCACTTT.